This TCR beta chain appears in the sequencing data of a study of shared T cell receptors in the human thymus. Germline CDR1 is LGHNT and CDR2 is FRNRAP. This CDR3 region has 16 residues. The trim removed 6 bases at V and 2 bases at J, leaving 7 bases unmatched. Libraries were prepared by immunoSEQ multiplex PCR; TCRdb keeps only in-frame clonotypes and omits some of them. This sample has hundreds of thousands of clones, with approximately 87% found just once. Separately, the same data were catalogued under a study of human thymus T cells. That source notes: Infants, healthy and Finnish, who were having corrective surgery for congenital heart defects served as donors. Thymus pieces cut out during corrective heart surgery were the tissue that was used. Across thymic and blood repertoires, the usage of V and J genes appeared to be biased. Unrelated people showed highly overlapping thymic repertoires, related research reported.

Sample: thymocytes. The TCR was taken from a boy in the first two years of life with a congenital heart defect. The chain couples TRBV12-5 to TRBJ2-5, with 12 bases lining up with TRBD2. The CDR3 region has the DNA TGTGCTAGTGGCCACTCTAGCGGGGGGGTACAAGAGACCCAGTACTTC. Amino acids: CASGHSSGGVQETQYF.